Listed here are 8 T cell receptor beta chains from one sample, sequenced in a study of blood T cell repertoires in COVID-19. Method: immunoSEQ multiplex PCR; TCRdb's copy keeps in-frame clones and lacks some. The profile covers some 100,000 clones, with 85% appearing a single time and more than 1.5% taken by the ten largest. The sequencing sample was made of peripheral blood. The origin of the receptors is an older woman with active or convalescent COVID-19.

The count of this clone is one. The chain carries TRBV7-9 and TRBJ2-7, with 7 bases that match TRBD1. This CDR3 is built from 12 residues. J was trimmed by 2 bases and V by 5 bases; bases with no gene match: 0. The V gene's germline CDR1 is SEHNR and CDR2 FQNEAQ (reference sequence). Written as DNA, the CDR3 is TGTGCCAGCAGCCAGGGGGCCTACGAGCAGTACTTC. Its protein is CASSQGAYEQYF.

The rearrangement links TRBV19 to TRBJ1-2; tentative D call: TRBD1 (6 bases). Germline V lookup: CDR1 LNHDA, CDR2 SQIVND (reference sequence). The ends were cut back, 5 bases at V and 2 bases at J, with 12 bases in the middle. The CDR3 sequence is 14 residues long. Here the CDR3 DNA reads TGTGCCAGTAGTTGGGGGACATCAAACTATGGCTACACCTTC. Protein: CASSWGTSNYGYTF.

This chain connects TRBV13 to TRBJ1-3, with unresolved D. The CDR3 spans 14 residues. CDR1 and CDR2 (germline): PRHDT, FYEKMQ (reference sequence). V was pared by 2 bases and J by 3 bases, with 8 bases between. The CDR3 coding sequence is TGTGCCAGCAGCTTACGAGGGTTTGGAAACACCATATATTTT. Translating it yields CASSLRGFGNTIYF.

The CDR3 DNA reads as TGTGCCAGCAGCTTACAGCCAGGGGCGGATGAGCAGTTCTTC. Amino acids: CASSLQPGADEQFF. The chain carries TRBV7-3 and TRBJ2-1, with D possibly TRBD1 on 6 matching bases. Germline V gives CDR1 SGHTA, CDR2 FQGTGA. There are 14 residues in the CDR3. The V gene lost 2 bases and the J gene lost 8 bases, with 13 bases spanning the gap.

The V call is TRBV9, the J call TRBJ1-3; 10 bases fit TRBD1. The CDR3 spans 16 residues. V shed 3 bases, J shed 4 bases, and the junction held 7 bases outside the gene matches. In germline, CDR1 is SGDLS, CDR2 YYNGEE. The CDR3 sequence is CASSASGTGAGNTIYF. DNA of the CDR3: TGTGCCAGCAGCGCATCCGGGACAGGGGCCGGAAACACCATATATTTT.

This clone appeared once. This chain connects TRBV4-1 to TRBJ1-2; 7 bases agree with TRBD1. This CDR3 has 16 residues. Trimming removed 0 bases from V and 2 bases from J; junction bases left unmatched: 6. Germline CDR1 is MGHRA and CDR2 is YSYEKL. CDR3 amino acids: CASSQDTAGGNYGYTF. CDR3 DNA: TGCGCCAGCAGCCAAGATACGGCAGGGGGAAACTATGGCTACACCTTC.

The V call is TRBV20-1, the J call TRBJ2-7; 7 bases map to TRBD2. CDR1 and CDR2 from the germline V gene are DFQATT and SNEGSKA (reference sequence). This CDR3 spans 11 amino acids. Unmatched junction bases numbered 0, after V lost 3 bases and J lost 4 bases. CDR3 protein: CSASGGYEQYF. The CDR3 nucleotides are TGCAGTGCTAGCGGGGGGTACGAGCAGTACTTC.

The rearrangement joins TRBV10-3 to TRBJ2-3; 12 nucleotides agree with TRBD2. The CDR3 has 16 amino acids. V lost 10 bases and J lost 0; bases outside the gene matches: 8. Germline V gene lookup returns CDR1 ENHRY and CDR2 SYGVKD. The CDR3 here is CATLPGTSGSTDTQYF. DNA for the CDR3: TGTGCCACCCTACCGGGGACTAGCGGGAGCACAGATACGCAGTATTTT.